Listed below are T cell receptor beta chains from one sample, sequenced in a study of blood T cells in healthy people across ages. TCRdb processed the 5' RACE reads anew with MiXCR; each CDR3 protein has one entry. The table has approximately 700,000 distinct CDR3 sequences, less than 40% seen once. Sequencing was done on a sample of blood. Source of these receptors: a woman of 80 years or more in good health. Both conserved end residues are part of each CDR3. A D gene is named only where the DNA matches it firmly. For some rows the clone size is stated as once, few or many, or as a class when expanded; others skip it.

d_gene,j_gene,abundance,v_gene,CDR3nt,CDR3aa
NA,TRBJ1-6,many,TRBV12-3/TRBV12-4,TGTGCCAGCAGCCCCCGGCGCAGGCTGGGAGAGGCCCTCCACTTT,CASSPRRRLGEALHF
NA,TRBJ1-5,NA,TRBV7-9,TGTGCCAGCAGCTGGGACATCACCAATCAGCCCCAGCATTTT,CASSWDITNQPQHF
NA,TRBJ1-6,NA,TRBV2,TGTGCCAGCAGTGAAGATGGTGCGTGGAATTCACCCCTCCACTTT,CASSEDGAWNSPLHF
NA,TRBJ2-5,many,TRBV10-3,TGTGCCATCAGTGAGTCCGAAGAGACCCAGTACTTC,CAISESEETQYF
TRBD1,TRBJ1-2,many,TRBV3-1,TGTGCCAGCAGCCTATTCGACAGGGAGGGCTACACCTTC,CASSLFDREGYTF
NA,TRBJ1-1,few,TRBV6-2/TRBV6-3,TGTGCCAGCAGTTACAGGGGAAGTAACACTGAAGCTTTCTTT,CASSYRGSNTEAFF
TRBD1,TRBJ1-1,few,TRBV5-1,TGCGCCAGCAGCTCACCCCTACCAACAGGGGCCGATCAGAACACTGAAGCTTTCTTT,CASSSPLPTGADQNTEAFF
NA,TRBJ1-2,NA,TRBV12-3/TRBV12-4,TGTGCCAGCACCCCGAGGGGCTTATATGGCTACACCTTC,CASTPRGLYGYTF
TRBD1,TRBJ2-1,NA,TRBV7-3,TGTGCCAGCAGCTTACGACAGGGGTCCAATGAGCAGTTCTTC,CASSLRQGSNEQFF
NA,TRBJ1-5,many,TRBV18,TGTGCCAGCTCAGAAGGGAGCAATCAGCCCCAGCATTTT,CASSEGSNQPQHF
NA,TRBJ2-6,NA,TRBV6-1,TGTGCCAGCAGTGAAGACGGGGGCTCTGGGGCCAACGTCCTGACTTTC,CASSEDGGSGANVLTF
NA,TRBJ2-5,NA,TRBV28,TGTGCCAGCAAGGGCTGGGGAGGACAGGTCGCGGGAGAGACCCAGTACTTC,CASKGWGGQVAGETQYF
NA,TRBJ1-4,few,TRBV18,TGTGCCAGCTCACGGCCGGGACAAGAGAAAAAACTGTTTTTT,CASSRPGQEKKLFF
NA,TRBJ1-5,NA,TRBV30,TGTGCCTGGAGTCAGGGGACGGACCAGCCCCAGCATTTT,CAWSQGTDQPQHF
NA,TRBJ2-7,many,TRBV5-1,TGCGCCAGCAGCTTGGTTACACAAACCTACGAGCAGTACTTC,CASSLVTQTYEQYF
TRBD1,TRBJ2-6,many,TRBV6-1,TGTGCCAGCAGCCAGGGGGAAACCCTCTCTGGGGCCAACGTCCTGACTTTC,CASSQGETLSGANVLTF
TRBD1,TRBJ2-1,NA,TRBV7-7,TGTGCTAGCAGCTTAGTGGGACAGGGTGCGGAGACCCAGTTCTTC,CASSLVGQGAETQFF
TRBD1,TRBJ1-4,few,TRBV28,TGTGCCAGCCGGGACAGGGGGGGAAAACTGTTTTTT,CASRDRGGKLFF
TRBD1,TRBJ2-3,many,TRBV5-1,TGCGCCAGCAGCTTATCCGGACAGGGTATCACAGATACGCAGTATTTT,CASSLSGQGITDTQYF
NA,TRBJ2-1,few,TRBV12-3/TRBV12-4,TGTGCCAGCACCCGGGGGAACAATGAGCAGTTCTTC,CASTRGNNEQFF
NA,TRBJ1-2,many,TRBV6-1,TGTGCCAGCAGTGAATATCCTTCCCATGGCTACACCTTC,CASSEYPSHGYTF
TRBD1,TRBJ2-1,NA,TRBV20-1,TGCAGTGCTAGACCCGGACAGGGAGTATTTCATGAGCAGTTCTTC,CSARPGQGVFHEQFF
TRBD2,TRBJ2-7,many,TRBV5-1,TGCGCCAGCAGCTCGAAAGAGACTAGCGGGGGCTACGAGCAGTACTTC,CASSSKETSGGYEQYF
NA,TRBJ2-1,NA,TRBV20-1,TGCAGTGCTAGAGATCCCCGGGAGTTCTCGTATGAGCAGTTCTTC,CSARDPREFSYEQFF
TRBD2,TRBJ2-1,many,TRBV15,TGTGCCACCAGCAGAGCCCCAGGACGGGGGGGCCGAAACTCCTACAATGAGCAGTTCTTC,CATSRAPGRGGRNSYNEQFF
TRBD1,TRBJ2-4,many,TRBV5-6,TGTGCCAGCAGCTTGGGCGGCCAGGGGGCAAACATTCAGTACTTC,CASSLGGQGANIQYF
NA,TRBJ1-2,many,TRBV20-1,TGCAGTGCTAGAGATTTTCGGGGGGCGGCCTATGGCTACACCTTC,CSARDFRGAAYGYTF
NA,TRBJ2-3,many,TRBV20-1,TGCAGTGCTAGTTCAATATGGGGGGAGGCAGATACGCAGTATTTT,CSASSIWGEADTQYF
NA,TRBJ2-3,many,TRBV3-1,TGTGCCAGCAGGGGACTCGGCGGAGATACGCAGTATTTT,CASRGLGGDTQYF
NA,TRBJ2-7,NA,TRBV6-1,TGTGCCAGCAGTGAAGCGTTGGGGGACTACGAGCAGTACTTC,CASSEALGDYEQYF
TRBD1,TRBJ1-1,medium-sized,TRBV4-3,TGCGCCAGCAGCCATCGGACAGGGAGGGAAGCTTTCTTT,CASSHRTGREAFF